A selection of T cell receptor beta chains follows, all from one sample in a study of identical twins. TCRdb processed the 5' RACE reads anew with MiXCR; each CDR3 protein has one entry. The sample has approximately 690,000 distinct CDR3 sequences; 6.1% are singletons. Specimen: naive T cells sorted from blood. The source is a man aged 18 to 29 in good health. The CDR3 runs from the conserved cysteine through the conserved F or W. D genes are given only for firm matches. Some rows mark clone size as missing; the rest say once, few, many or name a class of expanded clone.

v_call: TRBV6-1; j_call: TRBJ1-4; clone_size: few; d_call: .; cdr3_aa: CASSEKEKLFF; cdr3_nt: TGTGCCAGCAGTGAAAAGGAAAAACTGTTTTTT
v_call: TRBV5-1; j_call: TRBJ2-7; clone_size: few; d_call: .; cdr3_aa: CASSLVGEKQYF; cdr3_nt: TGCGCCAGCAGCTTGGTTGGGGAAAAGCAGTACTTC
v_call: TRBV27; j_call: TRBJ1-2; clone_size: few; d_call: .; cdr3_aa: CASSPLKGPPYGYTF; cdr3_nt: TGTGCCAGCAGTCCCCTCAAGGGGCCCCCATATGGCTACACCTTC
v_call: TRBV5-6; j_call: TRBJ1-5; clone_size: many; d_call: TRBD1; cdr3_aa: CASSPSGTGVNQPQHF; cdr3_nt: TGTGCCAGCAGCCCATCCGGGACAGGGGTGAATCAGCCCCAGCATTTT
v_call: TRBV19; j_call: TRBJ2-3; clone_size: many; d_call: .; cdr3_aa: CASAGLGADTQYF; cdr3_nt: TGTGCCAGCGCGGGGTTGGGCGCAGATACGCAGTATTTT
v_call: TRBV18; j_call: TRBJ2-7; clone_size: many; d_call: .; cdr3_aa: CASSPDGDEQYF; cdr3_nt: TGTGCCAGCTCACCAGATGGGGACGAGCAGTACTTC
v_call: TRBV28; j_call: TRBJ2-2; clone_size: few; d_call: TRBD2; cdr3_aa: CASSSTGGPGELFF; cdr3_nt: TGTGCCAGCAGTTCCACGGGGGGTCCCGGGGAGCTGTTTTTT
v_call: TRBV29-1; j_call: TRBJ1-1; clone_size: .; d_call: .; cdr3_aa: CSVDGSGNTEAFF; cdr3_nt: TGCAGCGTTGACGGGTCAGGGAACACTGAAGCTTTCTTT
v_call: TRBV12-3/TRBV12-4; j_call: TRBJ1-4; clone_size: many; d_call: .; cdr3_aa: CASSLRAGAREKLFF; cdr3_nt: TGTGCCAGCAGTTTAAGGGCCGGGGCGAGGGAAAAACTGTTTTTT
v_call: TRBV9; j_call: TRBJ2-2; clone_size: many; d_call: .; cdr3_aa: CASSVAGEATGELFF; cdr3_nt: TGTGCCAGCAGCGTAGCGGGAGAGGCCACCGGGGAGCTGTTTTTT
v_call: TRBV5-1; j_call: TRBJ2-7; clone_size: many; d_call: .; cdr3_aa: CASSLGPRMERVYEQYF; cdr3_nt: TGCGCCAGCAGCTTGGGGCCACGAATGGAAAGGGTCTACGAGCAGTACTTC
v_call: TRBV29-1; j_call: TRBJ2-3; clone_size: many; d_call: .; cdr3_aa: CSVDGGNTDTQYF; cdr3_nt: TGCAGCGTGGATGGAGGGAACACAGATACGCAGTATTTT
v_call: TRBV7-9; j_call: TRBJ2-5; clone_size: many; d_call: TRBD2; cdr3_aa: CASSRGLAGVWQETQYF; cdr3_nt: TGTGCCAGCAGCCGTGGACTAGCGGGAGTATGGCAAGAGACCCAGTACTTC
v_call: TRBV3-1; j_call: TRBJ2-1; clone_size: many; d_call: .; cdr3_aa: CASSQGSRNEQFF; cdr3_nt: TGTGCCAGCAGCCAAGGGTCCCGGAATGAGCAGTTCTTC
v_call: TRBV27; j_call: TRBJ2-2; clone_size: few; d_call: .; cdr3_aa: CASSTIAVNTGELFF; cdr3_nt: TGTGCCAGCAGTACCATAGCGGTGAACACCGGGGAGCTGTTTTTT
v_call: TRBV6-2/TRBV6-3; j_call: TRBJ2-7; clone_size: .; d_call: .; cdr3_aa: CASSSKGYEQYF; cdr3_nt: TGTGCCAGCAGTTCCAAGGGTTACGAGCAGTACTTC
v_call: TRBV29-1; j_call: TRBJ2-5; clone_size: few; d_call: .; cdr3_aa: CSVEDRETQYF; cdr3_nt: TGCAGCGTTGAAGATCGGGAGACCCAGTACTTC
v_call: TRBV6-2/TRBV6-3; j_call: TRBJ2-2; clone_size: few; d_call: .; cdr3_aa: CASSYSIRELFF; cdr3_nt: TGTGCCAGCAGTTACTCGATCCGGGAGCTGTTTTTT
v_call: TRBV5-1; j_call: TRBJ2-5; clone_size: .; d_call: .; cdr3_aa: CASSPGADSEWRETQYF; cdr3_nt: TGCGCCAGCAGCCCCGGTGCGGACAGCGAGTGGAGGGAGACCCAGTACTTC
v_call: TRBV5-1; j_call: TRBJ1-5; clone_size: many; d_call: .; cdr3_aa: CASSPGDSNQPQHF; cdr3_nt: TGCGCCAGCAGCCCCGGAGATAGCAATCAGCCCCAGCATTTT
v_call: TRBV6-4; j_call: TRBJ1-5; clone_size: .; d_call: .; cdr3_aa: CASSIDSNQPQHF; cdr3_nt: TGTGCCAGCAGCATCGATAGCAATCAGCCCCAGCATTTT
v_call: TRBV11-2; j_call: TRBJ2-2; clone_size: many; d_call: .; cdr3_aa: CASSLVSGAGELFF; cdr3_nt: TGTGCCAGCAGCTTGGTTTCGGGAGCCGGGGAGCTGTTTTTT
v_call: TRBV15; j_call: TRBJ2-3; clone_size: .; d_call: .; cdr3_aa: CATSRATDSTDTQYF; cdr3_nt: TGTGCCACCAGCAGAGCGACAGATAGCACAGATACGCAGTATTTT
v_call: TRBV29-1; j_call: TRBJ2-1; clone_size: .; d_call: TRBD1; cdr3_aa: CSVQPGQGGDEQFF; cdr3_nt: TGCAGCGTTCAACCGGGACAGGGTGGCGATGAGCAGTTCTTC
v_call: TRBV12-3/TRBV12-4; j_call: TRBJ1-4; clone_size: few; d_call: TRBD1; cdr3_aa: CASGPGTGGYEKLFF; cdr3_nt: TGTGCCAGCGGCCCTGGGACAGGGGGTTACGAAAAACTGTTTTTT
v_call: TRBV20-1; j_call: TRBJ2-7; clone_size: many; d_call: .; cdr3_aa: CSARAPVGEEQYF; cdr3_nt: TGCAGTGCTAGAGCCCCCGTAGGTGAAGAGCAGTACTTC
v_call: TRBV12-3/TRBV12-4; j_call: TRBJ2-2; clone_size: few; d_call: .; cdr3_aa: CASSSRSAVTGELFF; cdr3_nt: TGTGCCAGCAGTTCCCGCTCAGCTGTCACCGGGGAGCTGTTTTTT
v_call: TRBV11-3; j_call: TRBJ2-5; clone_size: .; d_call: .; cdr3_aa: CASSLYGLTYQETQYF; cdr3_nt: TGTGCCAGCAGCCTATACGGACTAACGTACCAAGAGACCCAGTACTTC
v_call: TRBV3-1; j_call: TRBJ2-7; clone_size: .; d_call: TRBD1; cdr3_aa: CASSTTGTGSYEQYF; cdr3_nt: TGTGCCAGCAGCACAACCGGGACAGGGTCCTACGAGCAGTACTTC
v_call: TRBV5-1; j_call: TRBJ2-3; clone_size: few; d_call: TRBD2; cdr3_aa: CASSKLTSGSTDTQYF; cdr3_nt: TGCGCCAGCAGCAAACTGACTAGCGGGAGCACAGATACGCAGTATTTT
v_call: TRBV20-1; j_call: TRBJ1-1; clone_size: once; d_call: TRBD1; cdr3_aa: CSAREVGGRTEAFF; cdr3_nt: TGCAGTGCTAGAGAAGTAGGGGGCAGGACTGAAGCTTTCTTT
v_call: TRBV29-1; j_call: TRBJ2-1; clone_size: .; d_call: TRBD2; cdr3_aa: CSVVELSGYQFF; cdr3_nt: TGCAGCGTTGTGGAGCTTAGCGGGTACCAGTTCTTC
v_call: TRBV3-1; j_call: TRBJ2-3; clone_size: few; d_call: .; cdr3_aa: CASSQRLSAGATDTQYF; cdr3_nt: TGTGCCAGCAGCCAACGGCTATCGGCAGGGGCAACGGATACGCAGTATTTT
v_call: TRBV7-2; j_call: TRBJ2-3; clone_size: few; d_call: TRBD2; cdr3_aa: CASSLVAGWGTDTQYF; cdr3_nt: TGTGCCAGCAGCCTCGTAGCGGGATGGGGCACAGATACGCAGTATTTT